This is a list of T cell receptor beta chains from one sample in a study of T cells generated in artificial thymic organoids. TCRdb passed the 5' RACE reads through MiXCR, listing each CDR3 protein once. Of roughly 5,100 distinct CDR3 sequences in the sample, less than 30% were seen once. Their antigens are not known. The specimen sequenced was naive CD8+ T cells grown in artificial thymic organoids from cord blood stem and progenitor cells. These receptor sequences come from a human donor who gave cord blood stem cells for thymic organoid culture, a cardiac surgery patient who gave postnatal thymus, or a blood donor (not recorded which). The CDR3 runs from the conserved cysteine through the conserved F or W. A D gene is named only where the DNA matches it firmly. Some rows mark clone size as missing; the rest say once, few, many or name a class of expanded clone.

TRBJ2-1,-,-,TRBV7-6,TGTGCCAGCAGCTTTGGCCCACTCAGGGGAACCTATGAGCAGTTCTTC,CASSFGPLRGTYEQFF
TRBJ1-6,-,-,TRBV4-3,TGCGCCACCCGCGGCAGGGGAACTTCACCCCTCCACTTT,CATRGRGTSPLHF
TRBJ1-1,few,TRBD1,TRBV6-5,TGTGCCAGCAGTTGGGACAGGGAATTTGAAGCTTTCTTT,CASSWDREFEAFF
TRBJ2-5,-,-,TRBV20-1,TGCAGTGCTGGGGACTGGACTCAAGAGACCCAGTACTTC,CSAGDWTQETQYF
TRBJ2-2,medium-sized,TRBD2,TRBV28,TGTGCCAGCAGTTCCGATCTCCTAGCGGGATCGAACACCGGGGAGCTGTTTTTT,CASSSDLLAGSNTGELFF
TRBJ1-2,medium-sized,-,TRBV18,TGTGCCAGCTCACCTTCCGGGACACTCTATGGCTACACCTTC,CASSPSGTLYGYTF
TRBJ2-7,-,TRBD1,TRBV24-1,TGTGCCACCAGTGATTTGGGACAGGAAAGCTCCTACGAGCAGTACTTC,CATSDLGQESSYEQYF
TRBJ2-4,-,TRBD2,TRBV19,TGTGCCAGTAGTATGACGTGCGGGGGCAAAAACATTCAGTACTTC,CASSMTCGGKNIQYF
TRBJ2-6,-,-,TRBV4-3,TGCGCCAGCAGCCAAGAGGGACCTTGCTCTGGGGCCAACGTCCTGACTTTC,CASSQEGPCSGANVLTF
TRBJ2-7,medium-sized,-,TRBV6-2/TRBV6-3,TGTGCCAGCAGTTACCGCCAGGGGTTCGTCTACGAGCAGTACTTC,CASSYRQGFVYEQYF
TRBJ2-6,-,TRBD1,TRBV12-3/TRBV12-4,TGTGCCAGCAGAAGACAGGGGAAAGCCAACGTCCTGACTTTC,CASRRQGKANVLTF
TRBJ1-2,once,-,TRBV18,TGTGCCAGCTCCCCGACCTGCACTCCCCTCTATGGCTACACCTTC,CASSPTCTPLYGYTF
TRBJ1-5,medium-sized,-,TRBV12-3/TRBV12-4,TGTGCCAGCAGTTCCCAGGGTAATAGCAATCAGCCCCAGCATTTT,CASSSQGNSNQPQHF
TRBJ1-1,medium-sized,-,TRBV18,TGTGCCAGCGGGGGACTGAACACTGAAGCTTTCTTT,CASGGLNTEAFF
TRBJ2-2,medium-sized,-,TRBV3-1,TGTGCCAGCAGCTATCTGTTGGGTCCGAACACCGGGGAGCTGTTTTTT,CASSYLLGPNTGELFF
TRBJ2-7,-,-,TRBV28,TGTGCCAGCAGTTTAACGAGGAGGCGAAGCTACGAGCAGTACTTC,CASSLTRRRSYEQYF
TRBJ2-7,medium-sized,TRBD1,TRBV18,TGTGCCAGCTCACGCCTCCCAGGACAGGCAACCTACGAGCAGTACTTC,CASSRLPGQATYEQYF
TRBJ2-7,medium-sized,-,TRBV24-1,TGTGCCACCAGTGCCGGACCGCTGAAACTCTACGAGCAGTACTTC,CATSAGPLKLYEQYF
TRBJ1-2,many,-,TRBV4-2,TGTGCCAGCAGCCAATGGAGCTACGGCGGGACTAACTATGGCTACACCTTC,CASSQWSYGGTNYGYTF
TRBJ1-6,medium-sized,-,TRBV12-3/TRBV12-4,TGTGCCAGCAGTTTGATAGGAGCAGGGAATTCACCCCTCCACTTT,CASSLIGAGNSPLHF
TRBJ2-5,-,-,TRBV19,TGTGCCAGTAGTATAGATAGAGAGACCCAGTACTTC,CASSIDRETQYF
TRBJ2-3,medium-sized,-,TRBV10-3,TGTGCCATCAGTGAGCTCCCCTGCAGGGGCACAGATACGCAGTATTTT,CAISELPCRGTDTQYF
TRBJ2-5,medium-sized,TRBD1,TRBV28,TGTGCCAGCAGTTTGGGGACAGGGGGCCTCCAAGAGACCCAGTACTTC,CASSLGTGGLQETQYF
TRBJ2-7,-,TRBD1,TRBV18,TGTGCCAGCTCCCTAGGGACAGGGGCTCCCTACGAGCAGTACTTC,CASSLGTGAPYEQYF
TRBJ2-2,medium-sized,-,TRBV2,TGTGCCAGCAGTGAATACTTACAGGCAGGGGCCCTGAACACCGGGGAGCTGTTTTTT,CASSEYLQAGALNTGELFF
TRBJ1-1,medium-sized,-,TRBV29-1,TGCAGCGCCCGAATCTGGGGGAAGAACACTGAAGCTTTCTTT,CSARIWGKNTEAFF
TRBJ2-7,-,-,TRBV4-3,TGCGCCAGCAGCCCCAGTGGACTATTTCCGGGCCTGTCTGGGAACGAGCAGTACTTC,CASSPSGLFPGLSGNEQYF
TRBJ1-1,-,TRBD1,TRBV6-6,TGTGCCAGCAGTCCATGGACAGGAGGAATGAACACTGAAGCTTTCTTT,CASSPWTGGMNTEAFF
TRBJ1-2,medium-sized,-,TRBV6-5,TGTGCCAGCAGTTACAGGACGGACTATGGCTACACCTTC,CASSYRTDYGYTF
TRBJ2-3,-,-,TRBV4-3,TGCGCACCGCACCCCCTGGCTGCTGGCGCAGATACGCAGTATTTT,CAPHPLAAGADTQYF
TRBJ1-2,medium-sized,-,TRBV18,TGTGCCAGCTCACCCGGGTTCTATGGCTACACCTTC,CASSPGFYGYTF
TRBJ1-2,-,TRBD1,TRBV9,TGTACCAGCAGCTGGCAGGGGGCCAACTATGGTTACACCTTC,CTSSWQGANYGYTF
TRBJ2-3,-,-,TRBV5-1,TGCGCCAGCAGTCCGACTAGCACAGATACGCAGTATTTT,CASSPTSTDTQYF
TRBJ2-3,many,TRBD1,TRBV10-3,TGTGCCATCAGTGAGTCGAAGTGGACAGGTTGTTTCACAGATACGCAGTATTTT,CAISESKWTGCFTDTQYF
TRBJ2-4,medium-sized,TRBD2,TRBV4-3,TGCGCCAGCAGCCAAGACGAGGTAGCGGGGGGGCCGAAGGCCAAAAACATTCAGTACTTC,CASSQDEVAGGPKAKNIQYF
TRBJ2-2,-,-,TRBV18,TGTGCCAGCTCCCCGGTGTTCCGCAGTCCCGGTGGTGAGCTGTTTTTT,CASSPVFRSPGGELFF
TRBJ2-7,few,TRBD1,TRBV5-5,TGTGCCAGCAGCCCTGGGACAGGGCGGAACGAGCAGTACTTC,CASSPGTGRNEQYF
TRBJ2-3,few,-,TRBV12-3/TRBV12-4,TGTGCCAGCAGTCGCCGGCCAGATACGCAGTATTTT,CASSRRPDTQYF
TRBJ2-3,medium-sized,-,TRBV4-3,TGCGCCAGCAGCCCCCGGGGGCTCGGAGATACAGATACGCAGTATTTT,CASSPRGLGDTDTQYF
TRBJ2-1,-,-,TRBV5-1,TGCGCCAGCAGCTTGGCGCTACGGGGGAGCTCCTACAATGAGCAGTTCTTC,CASSLALRGSSYNEQFF
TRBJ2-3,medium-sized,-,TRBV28,TGTGCCAGCAGTTTATGCAGGAGCACAGATACGCAGTATTTT,CASSLCRSTDTQYF
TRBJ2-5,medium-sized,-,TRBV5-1,TGCGCCAGCAGCCCGGGACTGAAAGAGACCCAGTACTTC,CASSPGLKETQYF
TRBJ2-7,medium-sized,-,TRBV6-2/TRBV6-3,TGTGCCAGCAGTTACCCTGGGATCTACGAGCAGTACTTC,CASSYPGIYEQYF
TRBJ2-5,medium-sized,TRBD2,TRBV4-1,TGCGCCAGCAGCCGCTTGACTAGCGGGAGTGGAAAGACCCAGTACTTC,CASSRLTSGSGKTQYF
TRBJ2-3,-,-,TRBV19,TGTGCCAGCCGGACGCTTAGCACAGATACGCAGTATTTT,CASRTLSTDTQYF
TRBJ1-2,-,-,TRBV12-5,TGTGCTAGTGGAGACACCCCCTATGGCTACACCTTC,CASGDTPYGYTF
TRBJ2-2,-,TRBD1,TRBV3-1,TGTGCCAGCAGCCAATGGACAGGGCGAAACACCGGGGAGCTGTTTTTT,CASSQWTGRNTGELFF